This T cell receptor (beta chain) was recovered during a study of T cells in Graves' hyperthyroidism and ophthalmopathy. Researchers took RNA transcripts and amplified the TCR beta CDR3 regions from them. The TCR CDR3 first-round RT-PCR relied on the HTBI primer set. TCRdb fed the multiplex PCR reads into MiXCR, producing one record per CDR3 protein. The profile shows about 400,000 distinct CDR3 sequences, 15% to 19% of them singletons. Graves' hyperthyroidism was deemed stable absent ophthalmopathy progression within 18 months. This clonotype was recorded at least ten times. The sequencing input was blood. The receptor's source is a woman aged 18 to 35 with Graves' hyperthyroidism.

CDR3: CASSVTSGDRTDTQYF. CDR3 nucleotides: TGTGCCAGCAGCGTCACTAGCGGGGACCGCACAGATACGCAGTATTTT. The chain has TRBV28 and TRBJ2-3; TRBD2 matches 10 bases. The V gene's germline CDR1 is MDHEN and CDR2 SYDVKM. V lost 6 bases to trimming and J lost 1 base; unmatched junction nucleotides: 7. The CDR3 runs 16 residues.